This TCR beta chain is drawn from a study of OX40 agonist ivuxolimab in advanced cancers. Study-wide background: Therapy given before enrollment (anti-PD-1, anti-PD-L1 or anti-CTLA-4) was allowed, and over 35% had some.

The data were produced by immunoSEQ multiplex PCR, yet TCRdb's version contains in-frame clones alone and is incomplete. The sample holds 52,000 or so clones, 93% seen once. The CDR3 length is 13 residues. Looked up from germline, CDR1 is MNHEY and CDR2 is SVGAGI. Between the trimmed V and J ends, which lost 6 bases and 2 bases, there was a span of 7 bases. The sequence came from an adult with an advanced solid tumor such as melanoma, head and neck, liver or kidney cancer. This chain joins TRBV6-5 and TRBJ2-2; no firm D call. The material sequenced was CD4+ or CD8+ T cells sorted from blood, taken in a trial of the OX40 agonist ivuxolimab. Written as DNA, the CDR3 is TGTGCCAGCAGCTCCTTAAACACCGGGGAGCTGTTTTTT. As protein: CASSSLNTGELFF.